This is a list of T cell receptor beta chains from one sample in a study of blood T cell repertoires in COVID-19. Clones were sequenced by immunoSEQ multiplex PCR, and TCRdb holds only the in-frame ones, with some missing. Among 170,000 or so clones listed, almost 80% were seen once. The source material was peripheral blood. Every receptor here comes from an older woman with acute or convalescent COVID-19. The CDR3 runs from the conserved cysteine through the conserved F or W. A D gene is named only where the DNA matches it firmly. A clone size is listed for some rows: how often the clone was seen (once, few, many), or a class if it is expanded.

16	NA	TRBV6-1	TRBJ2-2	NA	TGTGCCAGCAGTGAAATGGAGTCCGCGAACACCGGGGAGCTGTTTTTT	CASSEMESANTGELFF
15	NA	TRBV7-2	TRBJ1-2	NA	TGTGCCAGCGATATGACGGCAGGGAAGGGACAAGGGTACACCTTC	CASDMTAGKGQGYTF
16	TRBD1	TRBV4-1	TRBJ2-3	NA	TGCGCCAGCAGCCCCCGACAGGGGAGGAGGATAGATACGCAGTATTTT	CASSPRQGRRIDTQYF
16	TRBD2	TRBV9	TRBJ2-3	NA	TGTGCCAGCAGCACACGGACTAGCGGGAGTTTGGATACGCAGTATTTT	CASSTRTSGSLDTQYF
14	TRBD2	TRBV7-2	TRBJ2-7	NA	TGTGCCAGCAGCGGGGGGGGAGGGACCTACGAGCAGTACTTC	CASSGGGGTYEQYF
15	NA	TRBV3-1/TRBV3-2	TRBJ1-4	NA	TGTGCCAGCAGCCAATGGGGGGGACCTAATGAAAAACTGTTTTTT	CASSQWGGPNEKLFF
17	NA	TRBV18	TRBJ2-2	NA	TGTGCCAGCTCACCGCAGACCAACGCCTGGAGGACCGGGGAGCTGTTTTTT	CASSPQTNAWRTGELFF
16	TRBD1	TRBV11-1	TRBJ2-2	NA	TGTGCCAGCAGCTACTCCGGGACAGAGAACACCGGGGAGCTGTTTTTT	CASSYSGTENTGELFF
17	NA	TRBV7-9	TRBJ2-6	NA	TGTGCCAGCAGCTTTTGGCAGCGGAGCTCTGGGGCCAACGTCCTGACTTTC	CASSFWQRSSGANVLTF
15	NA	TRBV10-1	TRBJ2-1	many	TGCGCCAGCAACCCGAGGCGAGGGAGTAACAATGAGCAGTTCTTC	CASNPRRGSNNEQFF
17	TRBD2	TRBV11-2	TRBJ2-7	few	TGTGCCAGCAGCCCACTAGCGGGAGGGTCCTACTCCTACGAGCAGTACTTC	CASSPLAGGSYSYEQYF
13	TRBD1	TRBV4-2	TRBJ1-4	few	TGTGCCAGCAGCCGCCAGGGGGCATCCTTACTGTTTTTT	CASSRQGASLLFF
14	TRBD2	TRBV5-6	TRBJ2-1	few	TGTGCCAGCAGTCCAGCGGGGAGGCCCAATGAGCAGTTCTTC	CASSPAGRPNEQFF
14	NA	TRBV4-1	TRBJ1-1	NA	TGCGCCAGCAGGGGGCCCACAGTGAACACTGAAGCTTTCTTT	CASRGPTVNTEAFF
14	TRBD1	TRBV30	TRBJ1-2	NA	TGTGCCTGGAGTGAGACAGGGGGATTTTATGGCTACACCTTC	CAWSETGGFYGYTF
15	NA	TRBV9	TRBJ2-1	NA	TGTGCCAGCAGCGTAGGAGGTGGCTCCTACAATGAGCAGTTCTTC	CASSVGGGSYNEQFF
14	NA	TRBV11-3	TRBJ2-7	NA	TGTGCCAGCAGCTTGGGGGGAAACTCCTACGAGCAGTACTTC	CASSLGGNSYEQYF
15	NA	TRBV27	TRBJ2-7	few	TGTGCCAGCAGTTTGGCAGGGGCCCGCTCCTACGAGCAGTACTTC	CASSLAGARSYEQYF
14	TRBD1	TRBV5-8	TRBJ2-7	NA	TGTGCCAGCAGCTTCCGACAGGGCTTCTACGAGCAGTACTTC	CASSFRQGFYEQYF
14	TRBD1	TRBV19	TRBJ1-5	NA	TGTGCCACCTCGACAGGGGGAGGCGGACAGCCCCAGCATTTT	CATSTGGGGQPQHF
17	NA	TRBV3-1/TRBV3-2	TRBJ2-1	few	TGTGCCAGCAGCCAAGTGCCTAGCGTTAGCTCCTACAATGAGCAGTTCTTC	CASSQVPSVSSYNEQFF
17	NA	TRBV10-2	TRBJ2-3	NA	TGCGCCAGCAGTGAGGGGCTAGCACCACAAAGCACAGATACGCAGTATTTT	CASSEGLAPQSTDTQYF